Presented here are 29 T cell receptor beta chains from one specimen sequenced in a study of T cell repertoires in cytomegalovirus infection. TCRdb called the reads again in MiXCR, with one record for every CDR3 protein. The profile covers fewer than 350,000 distinct CDR3 sequences, with 15% to 20% appearing a single time and more than 10% taken by the ten largest. The sample taken for sequencing was PBMCs. The receptors originated from a human donor in good health (CMV status not recorded). Some clones in this sample may be carry-over from other donors' samples.

The chain links TRBV15 to TRBJ2-3, with 7 bases aligning to TRBD2. V lost 0 bases and J lost 6; bases outside the gene matches: 6. There are 15 residues in the CDR3. Germline V gene sequence: CDR1 LNHNV, CDR2 YYDKDF (reference sequence). CDR3 DNA sequence: TGTGCCACCAGCAGAGATGGTTCCGGGAGGGATACGCAGTATTTT. It specifies CATSRDGSGRDTQYF. Looking up the rest from reference TRBV15 and TRBJ2-3 gives the full variable domain: DAMVIQNPRYQVTQFGKPVTLSCSQTLNHNVMYWYQQKSSQAPKLLFHYYDKDFNNEADTPDNFQSRRPNTSFCFLDIRSPGLGDTAMYLCATSRDGSGRDTQYFGPGTRLTVL.

This clonotype was counted between two and nine times. The chain carries TRBV6-6 and TRBJ2-5, with 11 bases aligning to TRBD1. The CDR3 is made up of 15 amino acids. Germline values: CDR1 MNHNY, CDR2 SVGAGI (reference sequence). The V segment lost 5 bases and the J segment 5 bases; nucleotides outside the gene matches: 7. The CDR3 loop reads CASSDLDRGRETQYF. CDR3 bases: TGTGCCAGCAGTGATCTGGACAGGGGGCGCGAGACCCAGTACTTC.

The chain is built from TRBV12-3 or TRBV12-4 and TRBJ2-6, with TRBD1 identical over 7 bases. The CDR3 is made up of 15 amino acids. Trimming at V came to 2 bases and at J to 4 bases, leaving 2 bases not matched to a gene. CDR3 bases: TGTGCCAGCAGTTTAAGGGGGCCAGGGGCCAACGTCCTGACTTTC. It specifies CASSLRGPGANVLTF.

This clonotype was counted between two and nine times. The chain joins TRBV19 to TRBJ2-3; D is ambiguous. V lost 0 bases and J 0 bases, leaving 16 bases between the germline ends. Germline V lookup: CDR1 LNHDA, CDR2 SQIVND (reference sequence). The CDR3 extends over 18 amino acids. The CDR3 is CASSIDLAGATSTDTQYF. The DNA of the CDR3 is TGTGCCAGTAGTATAGATCTGGCCGGAGCTACGAGCACAGATACGCAGTATTTT.

This sequence joins TRBV12-3 or TRBV12-4 and TRBJ1-6; 7 bases agree with TRBD1. This CDR3 has 14 residues. V was pared by 5 bases and J by 9 bases, with 7 bases of the junction left unmatched. CDR3 sequence: CASSPRGGPSPLHF. Written as DNA, the CDR3 is TGTGCCAGCAGTCCCAGGGGGGGCCCTTCACCCCTCCACTTT.

This clonotype has a handful of counts. This chain uses TRBV5-4 with TRBJ1-1; D is possibly TRBD1 (5 bases). Trimming left V 5 bases short and J 11 bases short, with 16 bases between. The CDR3 length is 12 residues. CDR1 and CDR2 from the germline V gene are SGHNT and YYREEE (reference sequence). The CDR3 region has the DNA TGTGCCAGCAGACAGGACGGGGAGACGGCTTTCTTT. Encoded protein: CASRQDGETAFF.

This clonotype came up a few times. The chain combines TRBV2 with TRBJ1-3, with 7 bases that match TRBD1. Germline CDR1 SNHLY, CDR2 FYNNEI. The V and J ends lost 8 bases and 8 bases, in that order; junction bases with no gene match: 6. The CDR3 is made up of 12 amino acids. The CDR3: CASLGRGYTIYF. DNA for the CDR3: TGTGCCAGCCTGGGCAGGGGGTACACCATATATTTT.

This clonotype showed up many times. V is TRBV7-9 and J is TRBJ1-4; 7 bases agree with TRBD1. J was trimmed by 6 bases and V by 5 bases; bases with no gene match: 9. Germline loops: CDR1 SEHNR, CDR2 FQNEAQ (reference sequence). The CDR3 is 15 amino acids. The CDR3 loop reads CASSIRTGGDEKLFF. The CDR3 DNA follows: TGTGCCAGCAGCATCCGGACAGGAGGGGATGAAAAACTGTTTTTT.

This clonotype appeared many times. The chain uses TRBV12-5 and TRBJ2-1, with D possibly being TRBD2 (5 bases). The V gene's germline CDR1 is LGHNT and CDR2 FRNRAP. This CDR3 is built from 14 residues. Trimming removed 1 base from V and 7 bases from J, with 11 bases in between. The CDR3 nucleotides are TGTGCTAGTGGTTTGGGACACCGGGAAAATGAGCAGTTCTTC. This encodes CASGLGHRENEQFF.

This clonotype showed up just a few times. The V call is TRBV4-3, the J call TRBJ1-6, with TRBD1 as a possible D gene (6 bases). There are 13 residues in the CDR3. Deletions cut 1 base from V and 9 bases from J, with 7 bases between. Germline V gene lookup returns CDR1 LGHNA and CDR2 YSLEER. DNA for the CDR3: TGCGCCAGCAGCCAAGGGACAGTTTCACCCCTCCACTTT. Residues: CASSQGTVSPLHF.

This clonotype has ten or more counts. J is TRBJ1-2 and V is TRBV6-6; a possible D gene is TRBD1 (6 bases). Germline-derived CDR1 and CDR2 are MNHNY and SVGAGI (reference sequence). This CDR3 has 12 residues. Between the trimmed V and J ends, which lost 2 bases and 8 bases, there was a span of 9 bases. CDR3: CASSYGGGGYTF. The CDR3 nucleotides are TGTGCCAGCAGTTACGGGGGCGGGGGCTACACCTTC.

The V and J genes are TRBV7-2 and TRBJ2-5; D uncertain. Trimming removed 6 bases from V and 4 bases from J, with 18 bases in between. The CDR3 extends over 15 amino acids. Germline CDR1 and CDR2: SGHTA and FQGNSA. The CDR3 DNA sequence: TGTGCCAGCAGTCTTAGTTTGGAATGGGGAGAGACCCAGTACTTC. As protein: CASSLSLEWGETQYF.

The J gene is TRBJ2-7, the V gene TRBV20-1; TRBD2 agrees at 7 bases. Per germline, CDR1 DFQATT and CDR2 SNEGSKA (reference sequence). This CDR3 has 15 amino acids. The V and J ends lost 2 bases and 4 bases, in that order; junction bases with no gene match: 11. The CDR3 nucleotides are TGCAGTGCTAGAACTGTGGGGCAGGGAGGGTACGAGCAGTACTTC. It yields the protein CSARTVGQGGYEQYF.

This clonotype was seen a few times. The chain links TRBV2 to TRBJ2-7; D call uncertain. The CDR3 runs 15 residues. V shed 2 bases and J shed 3 bases, with 14 bases lying between them. Germline-derived CDR1 and CDR2 are SNHLY and FYNNEI. The CDR3 DNA sequence: TGTGCCAGCAGTGAACTTAGCACGCCCGACTACGAGCAGTACTTC. The encoded protein is CASSELSTPDYEQYF. The full variable domain, rest sourced from reference TRBV2 and TRBJ2-7, is EPEVTQTPSHQVTQMGQEVILRCVPISNHLYFYWYRQILGQKVEFLVSFYNNEISEKSEIFDDQFSVERPDGSNFTLKIRSTKLEDSAMYFCASSELSTPDYEQYFGPGTRLTVT.

Concerning this clonotype: It may be a read error: a sequence one base away is much more abundant. CDR3 sequence (DNA): TGTGCCAGCAGCCCCCTCGGGGCAGGGAACTATGGCTACACCTTC. Protein product: CASSPLGAGNYGYTF. This rearrangement joins TRBV28 to TRBJ1-2; maybe TRBD1 (5 bases). The CDR3 has 15 amino acids. Germline V gene data show CDR1 as MDHEN and CDR2 as SYDVKM. The V and J ends lost 6 bases and 2 bases respectively, with 16 bases between them.

This clonotype occurred a few times. This chain links TRBV7-2 with TRBJ2-7; possible D gene TRBD1, 5 bases. Germline V gene lookup returns CDR1 SGHTA and CDR2 FQGNSA. CDR3 length: 14 amino acids. V was trimmed by 1 base and J by 3 bases, leaving 10 bases between them. CDR3 DNA: TGTGCCAGCAGCTTAGGCAGGGCCGGCTACGAGCAGTACTTC. Its translation is CASSLGRAGYEQYF.

The V call is TRBV9, the J call TRBJ2-1; D uncertain. Germline V CDR1 and CDR2: SGDLS, YYNGEE. The CDR3 spans 13 residues. Trimming took off 5 bases at V and 6 bases at J, with 12 bases between the two ends. The CDR3 DNA reads as TGTGCCAGCAGTTCCGAGCTGCCCAATGAGCAGTTCTTC. Residues: CASSSELPNEQFF.

CDR3 amino acids: CASSPTLIDPYNEQFF. The CDR3 nucleotides are TGTGCCAGCAGCCCCACGCTAATTGACCCCTACAATGAGCAGTTCTTC. The rearrangement uses TRBV9 and TRBJ2-1; D remains ambiguous. Trimming removed 4 bases from V and 2 bases from J, with 16 bases in between. There are 16 residues in the CDR3. Germline assignment: CDR1 SGDLS and CDR2 YYNGEE.

CDR3 nucleotide sequence: TGTGCCAGCCGGGGGATTACTAATGAAAAACTGTTTTTT. It specifies CASRGITNEKLFF. V gene TRBV6-1 combines with J gene TRBJ1-4; D perhaps matches TRBD1 (5 bases). This CDR3 contains 13 residues. Germline assignment: CDR1 MNHNS and CDR2 SASEGT. The ends were cut back, 8 bases at V and 2 bases at J, with 9 bases in the middle.

At least ten counts were recorded for this clonotype. The J gene is TRBJ1-2, the V gene TRBV7-2; D remains unclear. CDR1 and CDR2 (germline): SGHTA, FQGNSA. This CDR3 has 14 residues. Trimming removed 3 bases from V and 1 base from J, with 9 bases in between. The DNA of the CDR3 is TGTGCCAGCAGCTTCGAACGGGTTAACTATGGCTACACCTTC. Protein sequence: CASSFERVNYGYTF.

The chain's CDR3 is CASSLRSRVGANVLTF. The CDR3 nucleotides are TGTGCCAGCAGCTTACGATCGAGGGTTGGGGCCAACGTCCTGACTTTC. The genes are TRBV7-2 and TRBJ2-6, with D maybe TRBD2 (5 bases). CDR1 and CDR2 from the germline V gene are SGHTA and FQGNSA. The CDR3 extends over 16 amino acids. Trimming left V 2 bases short and J 3 bases short, with 11 bases between.

This clonotype was seen at least ten times. The chain links TRBV24-1 to TRBJ2-3; 7 bases are shared with TRBD1. Germline loops: CDR1 KGHDR, CDR2 SFDVKD. The CDR3 contains 16 residues. Trimming cost V 4 bases and J 4 bases; bases outside gene matches: 10. CDR3: CATSDPTRQGSDTQYF. CDR3 nucleotides: TGTGCCACCAGTGACCCTACTCGACAGGGATCAGATACGCAGTATTTT.

This clonotype was recorded many times. The J gene is TRBJ2-5, the V gene TRBV10-3; TRBD2 aligns across 10 bases. Trimming at V came to 0 bases and at J to 5 bases, leaving 6 bases not matched to a gene. The CDR3 extends over 16 amino acids. In germline, CDR1 is ENHRY, CDR2 SYGVKD. The CDR3 is CAISESASGGRETQYF. The CDR3 bases are TGTGCCATCAGTGAGTCGGCTAGCGGGGGCAGGGAGACCCAGTACTTC.

The CDR3 loop is CASSYSIEGMNTEAFF. CDR3 DNA: TGTGCCAGCAGTTACTCGATTGAAGGGATGAACACTGAAGCTTTCTTT. V gene TRBV6-5 combines with J gene TRBJ1-1; D gene ambiguous. CDR3 length: 16 residues. The V gene's germline CDR1 is MNHEY and CDR2 SVGAGI. The V and J ends lost 0 bases and 0 bases respectively, with 11 bases between them.

The chain joins TRBV19 to TRBJ2-2; D is possibly TRBD1 (5 bases). CDR3 length: 14 residues. V was trimmed by 7 bases and J by 1 base, leaving 10 bases between them. Germline V gene sequence: CDR1 LNHDA, CDR2 SQIVND (reference sequence). CDR3 region: CASTIQGNTGELFF. CDR3 nucleotides: TGTGCCAGTACGATCCAGGGGAACACCGGGGAGCTGTTTTTT.

The chain uses TRBV6-2 or TRBV6-3 and TRBJ2-5, with D unresolved. V was cut by 5 bases and J by 0 bases, with 10 bases left in between. The CDR3 length is 14 residues. Germline-derived CDR1 and CDR2 are MNHEY and SVGEGT. CDR3 sequence (DNA): TGTGCCAGCAGTCGATGGACGGACCAAGAGACCCAGTACTTC. The encoded protein is CASSRWTDQETQYF.

This clonotype occurred many times. V and J are TRBV28 and TRBJ1-5; unclear D gene. Trimming took off 5 bases at V and 4 bases at J, with 12 bases between the two ends. The CDR3 sequence is 14 residues long. Germline CDR1 and CDR2: MDHEN and SYDVKM. CDR3 nucleotides: TGTGCCAGCAGTCCCCCGGAATATAATCAGCCCCAGCATTTT. Protein: CASSPPEYNQPQHF.

The V and J genes are TRBV20-1 and TRBJ1-1; no clear D. V was clipped by 3 bases and J by 9 bases, with 8 bases between them. Germline V gives CDR1 DFQATT, CDR2 SNEGSKA (reference sequence). The CDR3 contains 10 residues. The CDR3 nucleotides are TGCAGTGCTAGGCTAGGGAAAGCTTTCTTT. Translating gives CSARLGKAFF.

The chain combines TRBV24-1 with TRBJ2-5; D possibly corresponds to TRBD1 (6 bases). V was clipped by 7 bases and J by 3 bases, with 11 bases between them. Germline CDR1 and CDR2: KGHDR and SFDVKD. The CDR3 is 13 amino acids. The DNA for the CDR3 is TGTGCCACCAGGGAGACAGGAGAAGAGACCCAGTACTTC. Amino acids: CATRETGEETQYF.